The T cell receptor beta chain under discussion was sequenced for a study of shared clonotypes between healthy human individuals. Study-level background: Donors had three CD4 naive, three CD4 memory, two CD8 naive and one CD8 memory plate apiece.

V shed 6 bases and J shed 0 bases, with 17 bases lying between them. CDR1 and CDR2 from the germline V gene are SGHKS and YYEKEE (reference sequence). The CDR3 is made up of 16 amino acids. The test was conducted at deep level. Sequencing used immunoSEQ multiplex PCR; TCRdb keeps in-frame clones, though not all of them. There are about 2.4 million clones in the sample; 93% occur only once, and around 0.4% lies in the top ten. This TCR derives from a man aged 18 to 30 in good health. Some clones in this sample may be carry-over from other donors' samples. This rearrangement joins TRBV5-5 to TRBJ2-3; the D gene is possibly TRBD2 (6 bases). Sequencing was carried out using naive CD4+ T cells from PBMCs. Subset meaning: CD45RA+ positively selected. CDR3 sequence: CASTQAWGRSTDTQYF. The DNA for the CDR3 is TGTGCCAGCACTCAGGCTTGGGGGAGGAGCACAGATACGCAGTATTTT.